The clone carrying this TCR beta chain occurred once. Its target is unknown. The length of the CDR3 is 14 residues. Germline CDR1 reads SEHNR; CDR2 reads FQNEAQ (reference sequence). V gave up 3 bases and J gave up 1 base, with 9 bases separating them. The entry originates in a study of OX40 agonist ivuxolimab in advanced cancers. Study-level background: The dose-escalation cohort was approximately 81% male, with a mean age of 60 years, ranging roughly 20 to 90.

Findings and caveats of the study: At 0.1 to 3.0 mg/kg and by week 6, clonal expansion occurred in CD4+ and CD8+ blood T cells.

Only in-frame clones appear in the TCRdb table, and some are missing; sequencing was by immunoSEQ multiplex PCR. The sample lists tens of thousands of clones, roughly 81% occurring once. This material consisted of CD4+ or CD8+ T cells sorted from blood, taken in a trial of the OX40 agonist ivuxolimab. The chain is built from TRBV7-9 and TRBJ1-1; D uncertain. This TCR derives from an adult with an advanced solid tumor such as melanoma, head and neck, liver or kidney cancer. The CDR3 nucleotides read TGTGCCAGCAGCTTGGGTCTCCAGAACACTGAAGCTTTCTTT. Translating gives CASSLGLQNTEAFF.